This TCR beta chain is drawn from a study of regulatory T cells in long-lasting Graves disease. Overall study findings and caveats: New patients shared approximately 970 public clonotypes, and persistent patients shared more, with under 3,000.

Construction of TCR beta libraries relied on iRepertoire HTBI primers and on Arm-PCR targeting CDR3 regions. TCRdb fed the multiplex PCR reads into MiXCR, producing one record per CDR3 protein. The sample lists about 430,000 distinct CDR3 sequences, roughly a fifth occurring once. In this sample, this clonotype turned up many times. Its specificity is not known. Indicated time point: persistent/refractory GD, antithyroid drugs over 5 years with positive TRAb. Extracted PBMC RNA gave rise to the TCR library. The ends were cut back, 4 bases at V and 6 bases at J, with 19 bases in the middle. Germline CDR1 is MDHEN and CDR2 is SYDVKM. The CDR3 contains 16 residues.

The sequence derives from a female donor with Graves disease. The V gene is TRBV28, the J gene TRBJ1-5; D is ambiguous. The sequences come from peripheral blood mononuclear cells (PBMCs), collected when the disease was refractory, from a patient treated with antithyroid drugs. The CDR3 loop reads CASSSHLMGYGQPQHF. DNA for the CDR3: TGTGCCAGCAGTTCCCATTTGATGGGTTATGGTCAGCCCCAGCATTTT. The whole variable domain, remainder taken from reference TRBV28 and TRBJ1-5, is DVKVTQSSRYLVKRTGEKVFLECVQDMDHENMFWYRQDPGLGLRLIYFSYDVKMKEKGDIPEGYSVSREKKERFSLILESASTNQTSMYLCASSSHLMGYGQPQHFGDGTRLSIL.